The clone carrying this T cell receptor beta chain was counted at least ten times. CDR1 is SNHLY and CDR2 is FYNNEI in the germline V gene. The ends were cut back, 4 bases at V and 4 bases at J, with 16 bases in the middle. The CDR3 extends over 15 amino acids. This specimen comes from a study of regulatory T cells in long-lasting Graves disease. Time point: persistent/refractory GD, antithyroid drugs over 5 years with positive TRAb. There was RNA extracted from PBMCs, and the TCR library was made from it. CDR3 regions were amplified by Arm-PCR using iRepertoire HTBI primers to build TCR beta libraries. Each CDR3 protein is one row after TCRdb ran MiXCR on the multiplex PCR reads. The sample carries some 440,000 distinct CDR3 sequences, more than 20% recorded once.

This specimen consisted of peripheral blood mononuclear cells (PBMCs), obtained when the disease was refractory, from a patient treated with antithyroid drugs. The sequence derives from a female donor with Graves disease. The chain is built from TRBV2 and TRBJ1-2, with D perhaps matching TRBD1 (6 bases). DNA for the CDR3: TGTGCCAGCAGTGCGGGAACAGGGAGTATCTATGGCTACACCTTC. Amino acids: CASSAGTGSIYGYTF.